Sequencing of this T cell receptor (beta chain) was carried out in a study of cytomegalovirus exposure and HLA in healthy donors. The study ran its PCR with 60 Vbeta and 13 Jbeta primers. Source study methods: The count from a later analysis was about 80 million unique TCR beta chains, some 10 million of them shared. The table came from immunoSEQ multiplex PCR; TCRdb's copy has only in-frame clones and leaves some out. V and J calls and clone size are copied from that table; D and trimming were computed from the DNA. This sample has 150,000 to 200,000 clones, with 75% found just once. This CDR3 has 20 residues. Germline-derived CDR1 and CDR2 are SGHVS and FQNEAQ. The V and J ends lost 2 bases and 1 base respectively, with 24 bases between them.

Sequenced input: PBMCs. This clonotype originated in a man aged 18 to 35 in good health and CMV-seropositive. The chain couples TRBV7-8 to TRBJ1-3; maybe TRBD1 (5 bases). CDR3 residues: CASSLSTSGVRVRSGNTIYF. CDR3 sequence (DNA): TGTGCCAGCAGCTTATCAACTTCGGGGGTCAGGGTCAGGTCTGGAAACACCATATATTTT. Full variable domain (rest looked up from reference TRBV7-8 and TRBJ1-3): GAGVSQSPRYKVAKRGQDVALRCDPISGHVSLFWYQQALGQGPEFLTYFQNEAQLDKSGLPSDRFFAERPEGSVSTLKIQRTQQEDSAVYLCASSLSTSGVRVRSGNTIYFGEGSWLTVV.